Each of the 26 T cell receptor beta chains below was sequenced from the same sample in a study of shared clonotypes between healthy human individuals. Sequenced by immunoSEQ multiplex PCR; TCRdb stores in-frame clones only, minus some. Of hundreds of thousands of clones in the sample, around three quarters are singletons; the top ten hold around 11%. Specimen: PBMCs. The origin of the receptors is a woman between 40 and 55 years old in good health. Some clones in this sample may be carry-over from other donors' samples.

This clone was seen a single time. The chain has TRBV5-1 and TRBJ2-1; 14 nucleotides line up with TRBD2. The germline gives CDR1 SGHRS, CDR2 YFSETQ. With V trimmed by 0 bases and J by 8 bases, 1 base remained unmatched. This CDR3 has 15 amino acids. The CDR3 loop is CASSLEGLAGDEQFF. Here the CDR3 DNA reads TGCGCCAGCAGCTTGGAGGGACTAGCGGGAGATGAGCAGTTCTTC.

The chain joins TRBV5-4 to TRBJ1-1; D remains ambiguous. Trimming removed 4 bases at V and 0 bases at J, with 10 bases between. This CDR3 region has 14 residues. CDR1 and CDR2 from the germline V gene are SGHNT and YYREEE (reference sequence). CDR3 DNA sequence: TGTGCCAGCAGCGTCGGACGGATGAACACTGAAGCTTTCTTT. This encodes CASSVGRMNTEAFF.

This chain connects TRBV18 to TRBJ1-1, with TRBD1 matching over 9 bases. Germline V gene sequence: CDR1 KGHSH, CDR2 LQKENI. V dropped 5 bases and J dropped 7; count of bases not matched to a gene: 5. The CDR3 spans 13 residues. CDR3 nucleotide sequence: TGTGCCAGCTCAACCTTGGACAGGGGTGAAGCTTTCTTT. This translates into CASSTLDRGEAFF.

On this clone itself: With a much larger clone just one base away, this may be a read error. This chain connects TRBV27 to TRBJ2-7, with 8 nucleotides matching TRBD1. The CDR3 contains 15 residues. Germline values: CDR1 MNHEY, CDR2 SMNVEV (reference sequence). The junction had 15 bases not matched to a gene; V was cut back by 5 bases and J by 9 bases. The CDR3 protein is CASSTRQGPEDGQYF. The CDR3 DNA reads TGTGCCAGCAGTACCCGACAGGGGCCAGAAGACGGGCAGTACTTC.

This clone was detected ten times or more. The chain combines TRBV5-1 with TRBJ1-3, with D possibly being TRBD1 (5 bases). Trimming took off 4 bases at V and 0 bases at J, with 14 bases between the two ends. Per the germline V gene, CDR1 is SGHRS and CDR2 is YFSETQ. The CDR3 is 16 amino acids. The CDR3 DNA sequence: TGCGCCAGCAGCCTCCAGGGCGGGAACTCTGGAAACACCATATATTTT. It translates to CASSLQGGNSGNTIYF.

The CDR3 region has the DNA TGTGCCAGCAGCTTAAGAGCCTCGCCCACCGGGGAGCTGTTTTTT. It yields the protein CASSLRASPTGELFF. V is TRBV7-8 and J is TRBJ2-2; D gene unclear. The CDR3 is 15 amino acids. Trimming stripped 2 bases from V and 4 bases from J, with 11 bases between. CDR1 is SGHVS, CDR2 FQNEAQ, per germline.

This clone was seen a few times. The chain combines TRBV7-3 with TRBJ2-2; 7 nucleotides align to TRBD2. There are 15 residues in the CDR3. Germline assignment: CDR1 SGHTA and CDR2 FQGTGA. V was clipped by 5 bases and J by 3 bases; unmatched bases: 6. The CDR3 DNA reads as TGTGCCAGCAGCCGCTTGGGAGGGGACACCGGGGAGCTGTTTTTT. Protein sequence: CASSRLGGDTGELFF.

The chain carries TRBV6-4 and TRBJ2-1, with 10 bases fitting TRBD2. The CDR3 length is 15 residues. The V and J ends lost 2 bases and 7 bases, in that order; junction bases with no gene match: 5. Germline lookup yields CDR1 MRHNA and CDR2 SNTAGT. CDR3 DNA: TGTGCCAGCAGTGACCGGTCTAGCGGGGGTAATGAGCAGTTCTTC. The encoded protein is CASSDRSSGGNEQFF.

The J gene is TRBJ1-2, the V gene TRBV19, with a tentative D call TRBD1 (5 bases). The germline CDR1 and CDR2 sequences are LNHDA and SQIVND (reference sequence). The CDR3 consists of 15 residues. Trimming left V 2 bases short and J 2 bases short, with 12 bases between. The CDR3 protein is CASSINRDRNYGYTF. The CDR3 bases are TGTGCCAGTAGTATAAACCGGGACCGAAACTATGGCTACACCTTC.

The rearrangement links TRBV19 to TRBJ1-2; maybe TRBD1 (6 bases). CDR1 and CDR2 from the germline V gene are LNHDA and SQIVND (reference sequence). The V end was cut by 5 bases, the J end by 5 bases, with 9 bases between. The CDR3 is made up of 12 amino acids. In DNA, the CDR3 is TGTGCCAGTAGTGGCGGACAGTATGGCTACACCTTC. Residues: CASSGGQYGYTF.

V gene TRBV28 combines with J gene TRBJ2-7; possibly TRBD1 or TRBD2 for D (5 bases each). The germline V and J ends were trimmed by 7 bases and 4 bases, with 11 bases remaining between them. The germline V gene encodes CDR1 MDHEN and CDR2 SYDVKM. The CDR3 runs to 12 residues. The CDR3 reads CASIRGDYEQYF. The DNA of the CDR3 is TGTGCCAGCATTCGAGGGGATTACGAGCAGTACTTC.

The chain uses TRBV7-9 and TRBJ2-3; no clear D. This CDR3 is built from 14 residues. Trimming removed 5 bases at V and 1 base at J, with 10 bases between. Per the germline V gene, CDR1 is SEHNR and CDR2 is FQNEAQ (reference sequence). CDR3 DNA sequence: TGTGCCAGCAGCCTAAGCCAGGGCACAGATACGCAGTATTTT. It encodes CASSLSQGTDTQYF.

The CDR3 DNA sequence: TGTGCCAGCAGTGCGGACAGCCGCCAGAAACTGTTTTTT. Its protein product is CASSADSRQKLFF. This chain links TRBV27 with TRBJ1-4; D perhaps matches TRBD1 (6 bases). The ends were cut back, 5 bases at V and 11 bases at J, with 15 bases in the middle. The CDR3 extends over 13 amino acids. The V gene's germline CDR1 is MNHEY and CDR2 SMNVEV (reference sequence). Full variable domain (rest looked up from reference TRBV27 and TRBJ1-4): EAQVTQNPRYLITVTGKKLTVTCSQNMNHEYMSWYRQDPGLGLRQIYYSMNVEVTDKGDVPEGYKVSRKEKRNFPLILESPSPNQTSLYFCASSADSRQKLFFGSGTQLSVL.

The chain recombines TRBV11-2 with TRBJ1-3; no clear D gene. V was shortened by 4 bases and J by 3 bases, with 16 bases between the two germline ends. This CDR3 comprises 16 residues. Germline V CDR1 and CDR2: SGHAT, FQNNGV. The CDR3 sequence is CASSSLTRRLGNTIYF. In DNA form, the CDR3 reads TGTGCCAGCAGCTCCCTCACACGGAGGCTTGGAAACACCATATATTTT.

The rearrangement uses TRBV20-1 and TRBJ1-2; TRBD1 is a possible D gene (5 bases). The CDR3 extends over 11 amino acids. Trimming cost V 5 bases and J 7 bases, with 11 bases left between them. Germline V gene lookup returns CDR1 DFQATT and CDR2 SNEGSKA (reference sequence). CDR3: CSAGTGVGYTF. For the CDR3, the DNA is TGCAGTGCTGGCACAGGTGTTGGCTACACCTTC.

The CDR3 reads CASSRVSSYEQYF. CDR3 DNA: TGTGCCAGCTCAAGGGTTAGCTCCTACGAGCAGTACTTC. The gene calls are TRBV18 and TRBJ2-7, with D unresolved. This CDR3 spans 13 amino acids. Trimming took off 5 bases at V and 0 bases at J, with 8 bases between the two ends. CDR1 and CDR2 (germline): KGHSH, LQKENI.

V usage is TRBV11-1 and J usage is TRBJ1-1; unclear D gene. CDR3 length: 13 amino acids. The V end lost 0 bases, the J end lost 2 bases, and 4 bases lay between the germline ends. Germline lookup yields CDR1 SGHAT and CDR2 FQDESV (reference sequence). The CDR3: CASSLARNTEAFF. Written as DNA, the CDR3 is TGTGCCAGCAGCTTAGCGAGAAACACTGAAGCTTTCTTT. Combining the CDR3 with reference TRBV11-1 and TRBJ1-1 gives the whole variable domain EAEVAQSPRYKITEKSQAVAFWCDPISGHATLYWYRQILGQGPELLVQFQDESVVDDSQLPKDRFSAERLKGVDSTLKIQPAELGDSAMYLCASSLARNTEAFFGQGTRLTVV.

Notes on this clone: This is likely an artifact of a read error, given a far larger clone one base away. The identical CDR3 is also encoded by other nucleotide sequences in the sample. V usage is TRBV29-1 and J usage is TRBJ2-7; 7 nucleotides agree with TRBD1. Germline V CDR1 and CDR2: SQVTM, ANQGSEA. The CDR3 loop spans 14 amino acids. The CDR3 is CSALRGTALDEQYF. The CDR3 nucleotides are TGCAGCGCCCTGAGGGGGACAGCCTTGGACGAACAGTACTTC.

With respect to this clone: The same CDR3 can be traced to other DNA sequences in this sample. The rearrangement uses TRBV5-1 and TRBJ2-1; 11 bases are shared with TRBD2. V shed 0 bases, J shed 4 bases, and the junction held 3 bases outside the gene matches. The CDR3 runs to 16 residues. CDR1 is SGHRS and CDR2 is YFSETQ in the germline V gene. The CDR3 loop reads CASSLVGTSGYNEQFF. The CDR3 DNA reads as TGCGCCAGCAGCTTGGTCGGGACTAGCGGTTACAATGAGCAGTTCTTC.

For the CDR3, the DNA is TGCAGTGCGACAAGTCATTATGGCTACACCTTC. Its translation: CSATSHYGYTF. V is TRBV20-1 and J is TRBJ1-2; D not resolved. V shed 6 bases and J shed 5 bases, with 10 bases lying between them. CDR1 is DFQATT, CDR2 SNEGSKA, per germline (reference sequence). The CDR3 contains 11 residues.

V gene TRBV4-3 combines with J gene TRBJ1-2; 7 bases map to TRBD1. Germline V gene lookup returns CDR1 LGHNA and CDR2 YSLEER. The CDR3 spans 15 residues. Losses at the gene ends were 1 base for V and 4 bases for J; bases not matched to a gene: 6. The CDR3 region has the DNA TGCGCCAGCAGCCAAGTCCCAGGGGGGGTCTATGGCTACACCTTC. It yields the protein CASSQVPGGVYGYTF.

Notes on this clone: Only one base separates this from a far larger clonotype, so it likely reflects a read error. Other DNA sequences in this sample translate to the same CDR3. This chain joins TRBV5-6 and TRBJ1-2; a possible D gene is TRBD1 (5 bases). The CDR3 totals 15 residues. Germline V gives CDR1 SGHDT, CDR2 YYEEEE. Trimming stripped 3 bases from V and 8 bases from J, with 20 bases between. The CDR3 reads CASSSRDSALEGYTF. CDR3 bases: TGTGCCAGCAGCTCCCGTGACAGCGCCTTGGAGGGCTACACCTTC.

V usage is TRBV5-6 and J usage is TRBJ1-5, with TRBD1 identical over 7 bases. Germline V gene sequence: CDR1 SGHDT, CDR2 YYEEEE. V lost 4 bases to trimming and J lost 5 bases; unmatched junction nucleotides: 3. The CDR3 loop spans 13 amino acids. The CDR3 sequence: CASSPGQDQPQHF. The CDR3 coding sequence is TGTGCCAGCAGCCCCGGACAGGATCAGCCCCAGCATTTT.

V gene TRBV19 combines with J gene TRBJ2-2, with D tentatively TRBD2 (5 bases). The CDR3 covers 14 residues. Germline V gene data show CDR1 as LNHDA and CDR2 as SQIVND (reference sequence). V was clipped by 9 bases and J by 0 bases, with 11 bases between them. The CDR3 nucleotides read TGTGCCAGCCGTGGCGGGCCGAACACCGGGGAGCTGTTTTTT. It specifies CASRGGPNTGELFF.

Remarks on this clone: This may be a read error, as it is one base from a much larger clone. The conserved phenylalanine or tryptophan normally closing the CDR3 is absent here, so this likely arose from a read error. The chain carries TRBV27 and TRBJ2-2, with 8 bases fitting TRBD1. Germline V CDR1 and CDR2: MNHEY, SMNVEV (reference sequence). The junction had 2 bases not matched to a gene; V was cut back by 2 bases and J by 6 bases. The CDR3 sequence is 14 residues long. The DNA of the CDR3 is TGTGCCAGCAGTTTACTGACAGGGGCCGGGGAGCTGTTTCTT. Amino acid sequence: CASSLLTGAGELFL.

V is TRBV6-4 and J is TRBJ2-1; TRBD2 agrees at 14 bases. The CDR3 length is 15 residues. The V and J ends lost 0 bases and 9 bases, in that order; junction bases with no gene match: 1. Germline values: CDR1 MRHNA, CDR2 SNTAGT. The CDR3 sequence is CASSDSGLAGVEQFF. CDR3 DNA sequence: TGTGCCAGCAGTGACTCGGGACTAGCGGGAGTTGAGCAGTTCTTC.